Listed below are T cell receptor beta chains from one sample, sequenced in a study of blood T cell repertoires in COVID-19. Clones were read by immunoSEQ multiplex PCR, and TCRdb kept only the in-frame ones, dropping some. This sample carries approximately 60,000 clones, around four fifths of them seen once, and the ten largest clones take approximately 3.6%. Material for sequencing was peripheral blood. The receptors derive from a woman of 80 years or more with acute or convalescent COVID-19. The CDR3 runs from the conserved cysteine through the conserved F or W. A D gene is named only where the DNA matches it firmly. Where a row states a size, it is once, few, many or the class of an expanded clone; other rows omit it.

- | TRBJ2-3 | - | TRBV27 | 14 | CASAGRISTDTQYF | TGTGCCAGCGCAGGGAGGATTAGCACAGATACGCAGTATTTT
TRBD1 | TRBJ2-5 | - | TRBV29-1 | 15 | CSVPRNRGRSETQYF | TGCAGCGTTCCCCGGAACAGGGGACGTTCGGAGACCCAGTACTTC
- | TRBJ1-5 | - | TRBV19 | 11 | CAGGKNQPQHF | TGTGCAGGCGGGAAAAATCAGCCCCAGCATTTT
TRBD1 | TRBJ1-5 | - | TRBV24-1 | 16 | CATSDIRQGDNQPQHF | TGTGCCACCAGTGACATTAGACAGGGGGACAATCAGCCCCAGCATTTT
TRBD2 | TRBJ2-1 | - | TRBV7-9 | 15 | CASSLVSGRVGEQFF | TGTGCCAGCAGCTTGGTTAGCGGGAGAGTTGGTGAGCAGTTCTTC
- | TRBJ2-7 | - | TRBV27 | 14 | CASRRQGGPYEQYF | TGTGCCAGCAGGCGACAGGGAGGCCCCTACGAGCAGTACTTC
- | TRBJ2-5 | - | TRBV6-5 | 14 | CASSYASRSETQYF | TGTGCCAGCAGTTACGCTTCGAGGTCGGAGACCCAGTACTTC
- | TRBJ1-5 | - | TRBV11-2 | 17 | CASSLVGRGRSNQPQHF | TGTGCCAGCAGCTTAGTGGGGAGGGGAAGGAGCAATCAGCCCCAGCATTTT
TRBD1 | TRBJ1-4 | - | TRBV6-5 | 15 | CASRKGGRGDEKLFF | TGTGCCAGCAGGAAAGGAGGCAGGGGGGATGAAAAACTGTTTTTT
TRBD2 | TRBJ2-3 | - | TRBV6-6 | 16 | CASRFGSGGSTDTQYF | TGTGCCAGCAGATTCGGCAGCGGGGGGTCCACAGATACGCAGTATTTT
- | TRBJ2-7 | - | TRBV6-6 | 13 | CASSTTGENEKYF | TGTGCCAGCAGTACAACAGGAGAGAACGAGAAGTACTTC
TRBD2 | TRBJ2-7 | - | TRBV19 | 15 | CASSRSGTDGYEQYF | TGTGCCAGTAGTAGGAGCGGGACGGATGGCTACGAGCAGTACTTC
- | TRBJ2-1 | - | TRBV2 | 15 | CASSEGFGGGYEQFF | TGTGCCAGCAGTGAAGGGTTTGGCGGTGGGTATGAGCAGTTCTTC
- | TRBJ1-2 | - | TRBV6-2/TRBV6-3 | 12 | CASSYAGYGYTF | TGTGCCAGCAGTTACGCAGGTTATGGCTACACCTTC
TRBD1 | TRBJ2-7 | - | TRBV27 | 14 | CASRITGGGYEQYF | TGTGCCAGCAGGATCACAGGGGGTGGCTACGAGCAGTACTTC
- | TRBJ1-1 | - | TRBV27 | 11 | CASYRGTEAFF | TGTGCCAGCTACCGGGGCACTGAAGCTTTCTTT
- | TRBJ2-7 | - | TRBV30 | 13 | CAWSVRGGLGQYF | TGTGCCTGGAGTGTCCGCGGGGGCCTCGGGCAGTACTTC
TRBD2 | TRBJ2-7 | - | TRBV28 | 14 | CARRKRERPYEQYF | TGTGCCAGGCGTAAGCGGGAGCGCCCCTACGAGCAGTACTTC
- | TRBJ2-7 | - | TRBV19 | 13 | CASSNRTRGEQYF | TGTGCCAGTAGTAACCGGACTCGGGGTGAGCAGTACTTC
- | TRBJ1-2 | - | TRBV7-8 | 16 | CASSLARAGQGYGYTF | TGTGCCAGCAGCTTAGCGCGGGCGGGGCAGGGCTATGGCTACACCTTC
TRBD1 | TRBJ1-3 | - | TRBV19 | 12 | CVNRGTPNTIYF | TGTGTCAACAGGGGGACTCCAAACACCATATATTTT
TRBD2 | TRBJ2-1 | once | TRBV10-2 | 14 | CASRLAGAGNEQFF | TGCGCCAGCAGGCTAGCGGGGGCAGGGAATGAGCAGTTCTTC
TRBD2 | TRBJ2-3 | - | TRBV15 | 20 | CATSGPPGLAGGQNTDTQYF | TGTGCCACCAGCGGACCACCCGGACTAGCGGGGGGCCAAAACACAGATACGCAGTATTTT
- | TRBJ2-1 | - | TRBV7-3 | 16 | CASTKRRRGEDNEQFF | TGTGCCAGCACCAAGAGAAGACGCGGGGAGGACAATGAGCAGTTCTTC
- | TRBJ2-1 | - | TRBV7-2 | 15 | CASSLVRTATNEQFF | TGTGCCAGCAGCTTAGTCCGGACAGCCACCAATGAGCAGTTCTTC
- | TRBJ2-3 | - | TRBV11-2 | 13 | CASSPLFPDTQYF | TGTGCCAGCAGCCCACTATTTCCAGATACGCAGTATTTT
- | TRBJ1-6 | - | TRBV4-1 | 15 | CASSEDRTYNSPLHF | TGCGCCAGCAGCGAGGACAGAACGTATAATTCACCCCTCCACTTT
- | TRBJ1-2 | - | TRBV6-1 | 14 | CASSEAIRVGGYTF | TGTGCCAGCAGTGAAGCGATCAGGGTAGGAGGCTACACCTTC
TRBD1 | TRBJ1-2 | - | TRBV30 | 14 | CAWSADRAVYGYTF | TGTGCCTGGAGCGCGGACAGGGCGGTCTATGGCTACACCTTC
TRBD1 | TRBJ1-4 | - | TRBV2 | 15 | CASSQDRVPHEKLFF | TGTGCCAGCAGCCAAGACAGGGTACCCCATGAAAAACTGTTTTTT
- | TRBJ2-1 | - | TRBV6-2/TRBV6-3 | 12 | CASSYRGFEQFF | TGTGCCAGCAGTTACAGGGGGTTTGAGCAGTTCTTC
- | TRBJ1-4 | - | TRBV27 | 14 | CASSLWGGDEKLFF | TGTGCCAGCAGTTTATGGGGGGGGGATGAAAAACTGTTTTTT
- | TRBJ1-3 | - | TRBV4-3 | 16 | CASSQGVGGRGNTIYF | TGCGCCAGCAGCCAAGGGGTCGGGGGACGGGGAAACACCATATATTTT
TRBD2 | TRBJ2-2 | - | TRBV3-1/TRBV3-2 | 17 | CASSQALAGGPAGELFF | TGTGCCAGCAGCCAAGCCCTAGCGGGAGGGCCGGCCGGGGAGCTGTTTTTT
- | TRBJ2-2 | few | TRBV11-2 | 13 | CASSLVRGGELFF | TGTGCCAGCAGCTTAGTTCGGGGCGGGGAGCTGTTTTTT
TRBD2 | TRBJ2-1 | - | TRBV10-1 | 12 | CASSGTSGGQFF | TGCGCCAGCTCTGGGACTAGCGGGGGGCAGTTCTTC
- | TRBJ2-7 | - | TRBV2 | 13 | CASRLSSSYEQYF | TGTGCCAGCAGGCTGAGTAGCTCCTACGAGCAGTACTTC